These T cell receptor beta chains were read from a single sample in a study of early T cells in non-severe SARS-CoV-2 infection. TCRdb redid the calling of the 5' RACE reads with MiXCR, one entry per CDR3 protein. The sample shows approximately 70,000 distinct CDR3 sequences, about 9% of them seen only once. The source was whole blood, collected at baseline. Source of these receptors: an adult who was a healthcare worker with PCR-confirmed SARS-CoV-2 infection or an uninfected control (not recorded which). Each CDR3 is given with its conserved first and last residue. A D gene is named only where the DNA matches it firmly.

V gene: TRBV7-6
D gene: .
J gene: TRBJ2-1
CDR3 length: 14
CDR3 protein: CVSSFRRSWYEQFF

V gene: TRBV7-2
D gene: TRBD1
J gene: TRBJ2-5
CDR3 length: 15
CDR3 protein: CASSFWTGGQETQYF

V gene: TRBV5-5
D gene: .
J gene: TRBJ1-4
CDR3 length: 15
CDR3 protein: CASSGVWSTNEKLFF

V gene: TRBV12-3/TRBV12-4
D gene: .
J gene: TRBJ2-2
CDR3 length: 12
CDR3 protein: CASTSHTGELFF

V gene: TRBV5-4
D gene: .
J gene: TRBJ1-1
CDR3 length: 14
CDR3 protein: CASSGAPGGTEAFF

V gene: TRBV20-1
D gene: TRBD1
J gene: TRBJ2-3
CDR3 length: 15
CDR3 protein: CSARPRQGWTDTQYF

V gene: TRBV20-1
D gene: TRBD2
J gene: TRBJ2-7
CDR3 length: 15
CDR3 protein: CSAGRGAGGGGEQYF

V gene: TRBV7-2
D gene: .
J gene: TRBJ2-1
CDR3 length: 13
CDR3 protein: CASRLSGSNEQFF

V gene: TRBV5-1
D gene: .
J gene: TRBJ2-5
CDR3 length: 12
CDR3 protein: CASSPGQETQYF

V gene: TRBV28
D gene: .
J gene: TRBJ1-1
CDR3 length: 14
CDR3 protein: CASSLWDQNTEAFF

V gene: TRBV5-4
D gene: .
J gene: TRBJ1-5
CDR3 length: 13
CDR3 protein: CASSLDSNQPQHF

V gene: TRBV4-1
D gene: .
J gene: TRBJ2-2
CDR3 length: 15
CDR3 protein: CASSPGQPNTGELFF

V gene: TRBV19
D gene: .
J gene: TRBJ2-3
CDR3 length: 14
CDR3 protein: CASSIPGFLDTQYF

V gene: TRBV27
D gene: .
J gene: TRBJ1-1
CDR3 length: 16
CDR3 protein: CASSLRSTGVGTEAFF

V gene: TRBV28
D gene: .
J gene: TRBJ2-7
CDR3 length: 15
CDR3 protein: CASSSPPVSEGEQYF

V gene: TRBV29-1
D gene: .
J gene: TRBJ2-2
CDR3 length: 11
CDR3 protein: CSVSRTGELFF

V gene: TRBV7-2
D gene: TRBD2
J gene: TRBJ2-3
CDR3 length: 15
CDR3 protein: CASRPTSGRVDTQYF

V gene: TRBV28
D gene: .
J gene: TRBJ2-3
CDR3 length: 15
CDR3 protein: CASSLLGGATDTQYF

V gene: TRBV7-2
D gene: .
J gene: TRBJ1-6
CDR3 length: 17
CDR3 protein: CASSLGLDSAEGSPLHF

V gene: TRBV7-6
D gene: .
J gene: TRBJ1-1
CDR3 length: 15
CDR3 protein: CASSLGPGSPTEAFF

V gene: TRBV15
D gene: TRBD1
J gene: TRBJ1-2
CDR3 length: 15
CDR3 protein: CATSRSGTGYYGYTF

V gene: TRBV20-1
D gene: TRBD1
J gene: TRBJ2-7
CDR3 length: 15
CDR3 protein: CSARDPTGRSGEQYF

V gene: TRBV7-9
D gene: .
J gene: TRBJ2-3
CDR3 length: 12
CDR3 protein: CASSSYGDTQYF

V gene: TRBV5-6
D gene: .
J gene: TRBJ1-5
CDR3 length: 14
CDR3 protein: CASSSTGDYQPQHF

V gene: TRBV20-1
D gene: TRBD1
J gene: TRBJ1-1
CDR3 length: 12
CDR3 protein: CSVTGTGFEAFF

V gene: TRBV29-1
D gene: .
J gene: TRBJ2-5
CDR3 length: 11
CDR3 protein: CSGTTGETQYF

V gene: TRBV7-2
D gene: .
J gene: TRBJ2-2
CDR3 length: 16
CDR3 protein: CASRPRSGTNTGELFF

V gene: TRBV6-2/TRBV6-3
D gene: TRBD2
J gene: TRBJ2-5
CDR3 length: 14
CDR3 protein: CASRNLAGGETQYF

V gene: TRBV6-2/TRBV6-3
D gene: .
J gene: TRBJ1-5
CDR3 length: 15
CDR3 protein: CASSYAGISNQPQHF

V gene: TRBV7-2
D gene: TRBD2
J gene: TRBJ2-2
CDR3 length: 17
CDR3 protein: CASSLDRPLAGTGELFF

V gene: TRBV11-2
D gene: .
J gene: TRBJ2-7
CDR3 length: 14
CDR3 protein: CASSFGPQTYEQYF

V gene: TRBV5-1
D gene: TRBD2
J gene: TRBJ2-3
CDR3 length: 14
CDR3 protein: CASSYPSGTDTQYF

V gene: TRBV7-2
D gene: TRBD1
J gene: TRBJ1-4
CDR3 length: 16
CDR3 protein: CASSAHPGTGLEKLFF

V gene: TRBV4-1
D gene: TRBD1
J gene: TRBJ1-5
CDR3 length: 15
CDR3 protein: CASSQLTGGNQPQHF

V gene: TRBV5-1
D gene: TRBD1
J gene: TRBJ1-2
CDR3 length: 14
CDR3 protein: CASSFTGGSDGYTF

V gene: TRBV28
D gene: TRBD1
J gene: TRBJ1-2
CDR3 length: 14
CDR3 protein: CASSLFTGVYGYTF

V gene: TRBV7-3
D gene: .
J gene: TRBJ1-2
CDR3 length: 14
CDR3 protein: CASSLNAGHYGYTF

V gene: TRBV11-2
D gene: .
J gene: TRBJ1-1
CDR3 length: 14
CDR3 protein: CASSPGQPNTEAFF

V gene: TRBV7-2
D gene: TRBD2
J gene: TRBJ2-2
CDR3 length: 15
CDR3 protein: CASRSGGGRAGELFF

V gene: TRBV20-1
D gene: TRBD1
J gene: TRBJ1-2
CDR3 length: 16
CDR3 protein: CSARDGQGWDNYGYTF

V gene: TRBV18
D gene: .
J gene: TRBJ2-2
CDR3 length: 15
CDR3 protein: CASSPPGTTTGELFF